This T cell receptor (beta chain) was retrieved from a study of T cell changes during pregnancy in multiple sclerosis. The CDR3 has 14 amino acids. Per germline, CDR1 ENHRY and CDR2 SYGVKD. J was trimmed by 5 bases and V by 4 bases; bases with no gene match: 5. This table comes from immunoSEQ multiplex PCR, and its TCRdb copy is limited to in-frame clones, with some not included. The table lists 95,000 to 110,000 clones, just under 95% of them singletons. Comments on this clone: In the same sample, other DNA sequences code for this CDR3.

The J gene is TRBJ1-3, the V gene TRBV10-3; 7 bases fit TRBD1. This TCR was recovered from a female donor in good health, enrolled as a control in a pregnancy study. Sequencing used peripheral blood, obtained in the third trimester of pregnancy. CDR3 amino acids: CAISVQGLRNTIYF. CDR3 nucleotide sequence: TGTGCCATCAGTGTACAGGGGCTTCGAAACACCATATATTTT.